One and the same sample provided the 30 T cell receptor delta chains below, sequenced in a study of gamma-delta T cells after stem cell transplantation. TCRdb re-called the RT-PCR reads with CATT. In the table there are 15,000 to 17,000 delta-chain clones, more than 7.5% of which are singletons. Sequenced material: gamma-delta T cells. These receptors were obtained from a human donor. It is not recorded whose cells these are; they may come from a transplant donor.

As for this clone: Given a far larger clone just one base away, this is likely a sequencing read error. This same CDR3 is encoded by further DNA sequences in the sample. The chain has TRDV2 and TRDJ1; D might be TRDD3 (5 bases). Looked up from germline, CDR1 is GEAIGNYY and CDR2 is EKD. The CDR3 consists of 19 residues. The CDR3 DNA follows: TGTGCCTGTGACACCCTACGAGGGACTGGTTCCCTTTCCACCGACAAACTCATCTTT. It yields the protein CACDTLRGTGSLSTDKLIF.

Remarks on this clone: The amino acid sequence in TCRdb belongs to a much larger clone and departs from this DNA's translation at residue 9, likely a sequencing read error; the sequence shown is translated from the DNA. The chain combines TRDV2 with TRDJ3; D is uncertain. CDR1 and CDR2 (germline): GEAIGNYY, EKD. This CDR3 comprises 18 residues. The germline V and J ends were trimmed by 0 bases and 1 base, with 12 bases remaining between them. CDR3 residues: CACDTATQASWDTRQMFF. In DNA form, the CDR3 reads TGTGCCTGTGACACCGCCACGCAAGCTTCCTGGGACACCCGACAGATGTTTTTC.

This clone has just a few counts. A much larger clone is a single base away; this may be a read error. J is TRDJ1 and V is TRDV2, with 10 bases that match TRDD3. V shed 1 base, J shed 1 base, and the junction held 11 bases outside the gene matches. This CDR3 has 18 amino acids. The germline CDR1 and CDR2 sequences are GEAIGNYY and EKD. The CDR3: CACDTLGDTGSGTDKLIF. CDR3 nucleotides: TGTGCCTGTGACACATTGGGGGATACTGGGAGTGGCACCGATAAACTCATCTTT.

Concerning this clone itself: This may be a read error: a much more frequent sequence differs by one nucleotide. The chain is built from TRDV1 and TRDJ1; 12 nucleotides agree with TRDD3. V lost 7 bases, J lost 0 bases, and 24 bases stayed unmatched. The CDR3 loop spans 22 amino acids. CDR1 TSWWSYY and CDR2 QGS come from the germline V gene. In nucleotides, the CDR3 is TGTGCTCTTGCCCCCTTTTGGACCGCCCTACTGGGGGATACTATCTACACCGATAAACTCATCTTT. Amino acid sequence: CALAPFWTALLGDTIYTDKLIF.

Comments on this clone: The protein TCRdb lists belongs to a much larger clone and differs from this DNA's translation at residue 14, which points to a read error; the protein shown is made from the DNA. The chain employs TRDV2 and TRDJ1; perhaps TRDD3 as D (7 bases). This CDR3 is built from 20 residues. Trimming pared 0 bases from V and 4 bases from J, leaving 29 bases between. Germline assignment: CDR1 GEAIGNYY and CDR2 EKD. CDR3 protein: CACDTVPSNWGSESGDKLIF. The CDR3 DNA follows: TGTGCCTGTGACACCGTTCCTTCCAACTGGGGATCGGAAAGTGGCGATAAACTCATCTTT.

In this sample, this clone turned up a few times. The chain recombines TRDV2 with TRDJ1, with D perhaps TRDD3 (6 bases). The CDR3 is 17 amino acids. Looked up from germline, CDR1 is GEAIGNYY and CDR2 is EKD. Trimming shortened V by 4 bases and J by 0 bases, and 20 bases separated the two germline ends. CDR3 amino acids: CACDTRVKGIYTDKLIF. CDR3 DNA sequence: TGTGCCTGTGATACCCGAGTGAAGGGGATCTACACCGATAAACTCATCTTT.

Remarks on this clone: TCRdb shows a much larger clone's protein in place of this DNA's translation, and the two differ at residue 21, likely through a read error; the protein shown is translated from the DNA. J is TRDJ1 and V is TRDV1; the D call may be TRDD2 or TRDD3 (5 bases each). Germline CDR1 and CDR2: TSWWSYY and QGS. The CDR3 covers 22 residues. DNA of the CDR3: TGTGCTCTTGGGGAACCCCTTTTTCCCCTCCGGGATTCCTCCCCGTACACCGATAAACTCACCTTT. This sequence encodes CALGEPLFPLRDSSPYTDKLTF.

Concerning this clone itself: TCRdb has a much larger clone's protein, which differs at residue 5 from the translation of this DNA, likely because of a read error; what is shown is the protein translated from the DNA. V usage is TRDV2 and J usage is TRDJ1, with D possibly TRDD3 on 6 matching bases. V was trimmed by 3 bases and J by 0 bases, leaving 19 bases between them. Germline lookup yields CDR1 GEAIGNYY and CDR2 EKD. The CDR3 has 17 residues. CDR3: CACDSVGDLAYTDKLIF. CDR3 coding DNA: TGTGCCTGTGACTCAGTCGGGGATCTGGCCTACACCGATAAACTCATCTTT.

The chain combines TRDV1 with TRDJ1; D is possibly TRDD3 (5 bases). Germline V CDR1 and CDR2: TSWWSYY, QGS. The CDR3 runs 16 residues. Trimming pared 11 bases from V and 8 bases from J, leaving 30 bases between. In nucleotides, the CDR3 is TGTGCTAGTGGGGAAGGACGTACGCGGGGAGACGCAAAACTCATCTTT. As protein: CASGEGRTRGDAKLIF.

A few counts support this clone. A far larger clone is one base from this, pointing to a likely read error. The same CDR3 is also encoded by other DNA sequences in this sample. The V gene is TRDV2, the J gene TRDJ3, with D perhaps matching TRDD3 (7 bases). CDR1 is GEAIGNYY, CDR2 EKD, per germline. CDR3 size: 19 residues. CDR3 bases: TGTGCCTGCGACACCGTTGGGGATAGAAATAACTGGGACACCCGACAGATGTTTTTC. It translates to CACDTVGDRNNWDTRQMFF.

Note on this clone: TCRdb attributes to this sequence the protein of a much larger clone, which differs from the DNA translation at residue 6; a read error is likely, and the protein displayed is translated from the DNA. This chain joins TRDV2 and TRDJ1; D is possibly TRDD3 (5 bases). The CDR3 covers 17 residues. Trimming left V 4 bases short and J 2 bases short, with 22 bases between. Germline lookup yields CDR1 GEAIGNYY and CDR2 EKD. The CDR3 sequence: CACERPGANRGTDKLIF. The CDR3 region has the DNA TGTGCCTGTGAGAGGCCGGGGGCGAACCGGGGTACCGATAAACTCATCTTT.

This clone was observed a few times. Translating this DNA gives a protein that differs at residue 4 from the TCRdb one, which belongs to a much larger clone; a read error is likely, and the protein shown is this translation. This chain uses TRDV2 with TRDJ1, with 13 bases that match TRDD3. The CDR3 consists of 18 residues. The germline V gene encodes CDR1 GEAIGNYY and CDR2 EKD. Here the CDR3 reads CACHTLKLLGDTTDKLIF. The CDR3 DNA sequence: TGTGCCTGTCACACCCTAAAATTACTGGGGGATACGACCGATAAACTCATCTTT.

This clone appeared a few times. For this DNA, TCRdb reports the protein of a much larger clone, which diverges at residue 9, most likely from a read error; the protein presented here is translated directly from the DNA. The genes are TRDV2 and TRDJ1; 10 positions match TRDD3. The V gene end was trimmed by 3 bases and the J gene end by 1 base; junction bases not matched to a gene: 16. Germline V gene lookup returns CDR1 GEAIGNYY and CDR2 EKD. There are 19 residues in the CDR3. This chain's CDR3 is CACDPTSAQGDTFTDKLIF. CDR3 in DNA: TGTGCCTGTGACCCCACGTCGGCCCAGGGGGATACGTTCACCGATAAACTCATCTTT.

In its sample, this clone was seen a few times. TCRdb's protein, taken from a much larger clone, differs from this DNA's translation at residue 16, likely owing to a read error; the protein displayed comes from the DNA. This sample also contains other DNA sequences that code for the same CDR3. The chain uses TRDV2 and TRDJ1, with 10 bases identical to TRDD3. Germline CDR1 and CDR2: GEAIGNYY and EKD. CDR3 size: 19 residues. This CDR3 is CACDKIYILGDSVTDNLIF. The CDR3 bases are TGTGCCTGTGACAAGATCTACATACTGGGGGATTCGGTGACCGATAATCTCATCTTT.

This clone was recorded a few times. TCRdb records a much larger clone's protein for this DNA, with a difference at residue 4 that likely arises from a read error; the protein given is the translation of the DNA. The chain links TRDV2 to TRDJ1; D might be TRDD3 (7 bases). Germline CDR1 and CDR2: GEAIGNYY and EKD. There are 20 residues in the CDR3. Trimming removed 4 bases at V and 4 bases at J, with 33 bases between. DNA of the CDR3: TGTGCCTGTGAGACCGTTCCTTCCAACTGGGGATCGGAAAATGGCGATAAACTCATCTTT. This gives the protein CACETVPSNWGSENGDKLIF.

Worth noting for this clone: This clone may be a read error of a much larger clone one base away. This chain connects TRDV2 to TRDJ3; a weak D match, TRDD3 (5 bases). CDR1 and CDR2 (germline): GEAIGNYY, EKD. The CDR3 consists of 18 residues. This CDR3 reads CACDTAAGTAWDTRQVFF. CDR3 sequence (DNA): TGTGCCTGTGACACCGCGGCGGGTACGGCCTGGGACACCCGACAGGTGTTTTTC.

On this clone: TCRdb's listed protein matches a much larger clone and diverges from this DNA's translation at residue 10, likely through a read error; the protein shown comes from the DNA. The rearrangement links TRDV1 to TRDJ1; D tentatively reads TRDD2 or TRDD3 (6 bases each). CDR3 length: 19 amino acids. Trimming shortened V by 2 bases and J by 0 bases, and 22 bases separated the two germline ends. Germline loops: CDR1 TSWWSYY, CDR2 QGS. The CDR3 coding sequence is TGTGCTCTTGGGGAATCCGTCCTTCCCTGGGGACCGTACACCGATAAACTCATCTTT. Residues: CALGESVLPWGPYTDKLIF.

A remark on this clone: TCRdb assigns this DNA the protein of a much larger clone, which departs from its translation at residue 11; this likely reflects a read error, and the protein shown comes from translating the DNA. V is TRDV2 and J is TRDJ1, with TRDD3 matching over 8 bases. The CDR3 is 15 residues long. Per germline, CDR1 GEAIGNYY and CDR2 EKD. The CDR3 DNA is TGTGCCTGTGACACCGTGGGGGATCAAACCTATAACCTCATCTTT. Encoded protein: CACDTVGDQTYNLIF.

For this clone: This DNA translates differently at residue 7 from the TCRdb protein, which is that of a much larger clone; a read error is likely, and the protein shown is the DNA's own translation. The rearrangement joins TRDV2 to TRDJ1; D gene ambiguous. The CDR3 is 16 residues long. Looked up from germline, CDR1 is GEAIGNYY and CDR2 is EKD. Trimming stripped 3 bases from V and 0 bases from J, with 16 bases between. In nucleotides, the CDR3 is TGTGCCTGTGACCCTCTGGTGGACCGAGACACCGATAAACTCATCTTT. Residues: CACDPLVDRDTDKLIF.

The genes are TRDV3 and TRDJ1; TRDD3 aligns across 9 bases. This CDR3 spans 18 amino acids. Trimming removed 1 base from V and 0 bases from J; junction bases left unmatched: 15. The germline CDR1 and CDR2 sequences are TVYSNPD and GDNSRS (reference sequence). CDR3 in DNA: TGTGCCTTTAATGGAACCACCTCGTACTGGGGGAACACCGATAAACTCATCTTT. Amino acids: CAFNGTTSYWGNTDKLIF.

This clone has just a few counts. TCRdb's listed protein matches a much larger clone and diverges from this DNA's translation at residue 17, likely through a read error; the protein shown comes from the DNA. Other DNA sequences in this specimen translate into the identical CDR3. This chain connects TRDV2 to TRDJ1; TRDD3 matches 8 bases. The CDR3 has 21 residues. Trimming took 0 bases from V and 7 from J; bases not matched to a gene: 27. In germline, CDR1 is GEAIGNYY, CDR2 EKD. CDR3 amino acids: CACDTVPTGKVLGVRTSKLIF. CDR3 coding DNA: TGTGCCTGTGACACCGTGCCTACGGGGAAAGTACTGGGGGTCCGGACCTCTAAACTCATCTTT.

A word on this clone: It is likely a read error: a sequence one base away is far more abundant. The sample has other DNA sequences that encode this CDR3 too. CDR3 loop: CACDSLLGDTRVTDKLIF. Written as DNA, the CDR3 is TGTGCCTGTGACTCATTACTGGGGGATACGCGTGTAACCGATAAACTCATCTTT. This chain links TRDV2 with TRDJ1, with TRDD3 identical over 13 bases. Losses at the gene ends were 3 bases for V and 2 bases for J; bases not matched to a gene: 11. Looked up from germline, CDR1 is GEAIGNYY and CDR2 is EKD. The CDR3 runs to 18 residues.

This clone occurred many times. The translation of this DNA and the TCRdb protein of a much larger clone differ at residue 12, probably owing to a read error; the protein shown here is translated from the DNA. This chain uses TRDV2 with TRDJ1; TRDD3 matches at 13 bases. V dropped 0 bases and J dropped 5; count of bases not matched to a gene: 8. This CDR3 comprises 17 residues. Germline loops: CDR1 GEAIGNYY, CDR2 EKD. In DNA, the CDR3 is TGTGCCTGTGACACCGTATCACTGGGGGATACGAAGGATAAACTCATCTTT. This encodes CACDTVSLGDTKDKLIF.

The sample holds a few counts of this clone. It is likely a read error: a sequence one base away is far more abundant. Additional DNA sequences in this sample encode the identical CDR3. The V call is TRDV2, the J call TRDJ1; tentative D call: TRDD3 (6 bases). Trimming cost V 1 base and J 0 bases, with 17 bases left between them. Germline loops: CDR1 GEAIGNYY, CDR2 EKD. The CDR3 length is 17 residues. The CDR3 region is CACDTVGDLAYTDKLIF. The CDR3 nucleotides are TGTGCCTGTGACACAGTCGGGGATCTGGCATACACCGATAAACTCATCTTT.

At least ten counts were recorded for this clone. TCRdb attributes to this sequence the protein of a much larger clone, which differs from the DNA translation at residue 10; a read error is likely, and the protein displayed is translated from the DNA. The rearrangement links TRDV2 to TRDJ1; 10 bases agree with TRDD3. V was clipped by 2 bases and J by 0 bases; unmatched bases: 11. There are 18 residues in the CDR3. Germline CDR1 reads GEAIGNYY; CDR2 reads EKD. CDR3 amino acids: CACDRGGDTQSYTDKLIF. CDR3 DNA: TGTGCCTGTGACAGAGGGGGGGATACGCAATCTTACACCGATAAACTCATCTTT.

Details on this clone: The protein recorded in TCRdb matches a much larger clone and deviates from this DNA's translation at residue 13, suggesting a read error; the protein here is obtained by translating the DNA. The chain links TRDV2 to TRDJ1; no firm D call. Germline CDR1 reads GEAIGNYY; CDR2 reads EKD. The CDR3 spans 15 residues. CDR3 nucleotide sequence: TGTGCCTGTGACACCGTTGGGCTCAACACCGATAAAATCATCTTT. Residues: CACDTVGLNTDKIIF.

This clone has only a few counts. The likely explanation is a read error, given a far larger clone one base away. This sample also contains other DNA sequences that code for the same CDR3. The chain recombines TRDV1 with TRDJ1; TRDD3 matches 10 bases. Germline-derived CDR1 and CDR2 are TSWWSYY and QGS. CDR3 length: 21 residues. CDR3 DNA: TGTGCTCTTGGGGAAATGGGCCTCCTACGCCCCTTTGGGGGATACACTGATAAACTCATCTTT. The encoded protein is CALGEMGLLRPFGGYTDKLIF.

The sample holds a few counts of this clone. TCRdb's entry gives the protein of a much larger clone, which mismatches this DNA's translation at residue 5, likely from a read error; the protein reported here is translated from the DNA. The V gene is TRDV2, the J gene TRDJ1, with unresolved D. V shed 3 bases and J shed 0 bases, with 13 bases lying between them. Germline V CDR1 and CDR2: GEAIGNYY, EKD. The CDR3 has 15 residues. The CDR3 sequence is CACDPVGAYTDKLIF. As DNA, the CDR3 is TGTGCCTGTGACCCCGTGGGTGCGTACACCGATAAACTCATCTTT.

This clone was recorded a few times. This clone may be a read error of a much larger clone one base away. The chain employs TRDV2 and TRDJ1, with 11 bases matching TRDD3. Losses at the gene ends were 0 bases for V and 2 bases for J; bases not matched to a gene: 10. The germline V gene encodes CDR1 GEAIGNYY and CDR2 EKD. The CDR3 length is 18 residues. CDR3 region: CACDTRKSMGDTTDKLIF. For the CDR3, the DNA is TGTGCCTGTGACACCAGAAAATCAATGGGGGATACGACCGATAAACTCATCTTT.

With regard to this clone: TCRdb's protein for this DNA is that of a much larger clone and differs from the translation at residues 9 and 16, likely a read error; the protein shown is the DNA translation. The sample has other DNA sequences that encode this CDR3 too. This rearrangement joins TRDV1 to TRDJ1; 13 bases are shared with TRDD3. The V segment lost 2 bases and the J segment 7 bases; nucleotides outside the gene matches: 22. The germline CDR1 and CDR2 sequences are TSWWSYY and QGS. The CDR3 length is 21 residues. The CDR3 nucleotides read TGTGCTCTTGGGGAAATTTCCTACACCCTCCTACTGGGGGATACGCGGGGTAAACTCATCTTT. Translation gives CALGEISYTLLLGDTRGKLIF.